These T cell receptor beta chains were read from a single sample in a study of cytomegalovirus exposure and HLA in healthy donors. The table came from immunoSEQ multiplex PCR; TCRdb's copy has only in-frame clones and leaves some out. The table records about 96,000 clones, about 70% of them present only once. Sequencing was carried out using PBMCs. These receptors came from a female donor in good health and CMV-seropositive. Each CDR3 is given with its conserved first and last residue. Fields, in order: clone size, J gene, D gene, V gene, CDR3 DNA, CDR3 protein. D genes are given only for firm matches. Rows may omit the clone size; those that give it use once, few, many or a size class.

NA,TRBJ1-6,NA,TRBV9,TGTGCCAGCAGCCCGAATCCCCAGGGGCGGGATTCACCCCTCCACTTT,CASSPNPQGRDSPLHF
few,TRBJ1-1,NA,TRBV6-1,TGTGCCAGCAGTGCCCAGACAGACTGGGAAGCTTTCTTT,CASSAQTDWEAFF
NA,TRBJ1-2,TRBD1,TRBV11-2,TGTGCCAGCAGCTTAGATCAGGGGGCACTGCTTAACTATGGCTACACCTTC,CASSLDQGALLNYGYTF
NA,TRBJ2-6,NA,TRBV5-6,TGTGCCAGCAGCTTGGCAGGGTCCGGGGCCAACGTCCTGACTTTC,CASSLAGSGANVLTF
NA,TRBJ2-1,NA,TRBV5-1,TGCGCCAGCAGCTTGGGGACACGAGGCCTTTATGAGCAGTTCTTC,CASSLGTRGLYEQFF
once,TRBJ1-1,NA,TRBV7-9,TGTGCCAGCAGCGTGGAGGGGTTCGGGGGAGGGCAAAACACTGAAGCTTTCTTT,CASSVEGFGGGQNTEAFF
once,TRBJ1-1,TRBD1,TRBV30,TGTGCCTGGAATCCCGACAGGGAAACTGAAGCTTTCTTT,CAWNPDRETEAFF
NA,TRBJ1-6,TRBD1,TRBV6-4,TGTGCCAGCAGTGACTCGTCAGGGGGTATGCATTCACCCCTCCACTTT,CASSDSSGGMHSPLHF
NA,TRBJ2-5,TRBD1,TRBV11-2,TGTGCCAGCAGCACAGACAGGGGGCGCATGGGACGGCAAGAGACCCAGTACTTC,CASSTDRGRMGRQETQYF
NA,TRBJ1-1,TRBD1,TRBV5-6,TGTGCCAGCAGCCCCGGGACAGCCCCTGAAGCTTTCTTT,CASSPGTAPEAFF